This is a list of T cell receptor beta chains from one sample in a study of T-cell memory formation after mild COVID-19. TCRdb reprocessed the 5' RACE reads via MiXCR and lists one record per CDR3 protein. The table has approximately 150,000 distinct CDR3 sequences, 10% to 15% seen once. The sequenced sample consisted of PBMCs or a T cell subset sorted from them (not recorded which). Receptors were obtained from a man in his late teens or twenties who had mild COVID-19 (a few samples of this study predate the infection). Cell type and time point are not known. The CDR3 runs from the conserved cysteine through the conserved F or W. The D gene is left open where the match is weak. Size is stated for part of the rows, as once, few or many counts, or as a class when the clone is expanded.

size: few; length: 14; V: TRBV6-5; J: TRBJ2-7; D: TRBD2; DNA: TGTGCCAGCAGCCGTAGCGGGGGGATATACGAGCAGTACTTC; CDR3: CASSRSGGIYEQYF
size: -; length: 16; V: TRBV4-1; J: TRBJ2-4; D: -; DNA: TGCGCCAGCAGCCCCCGACCAGCGGCCAGCAAAAACATTCAGTACTTC; CDR3: CASSPRPAASKNIQYF
size: few; length: 14; V: TRBV12-3/TRBV12-4; J: TRBJ2-3; D: -; DNA: TGTGCCAGCAGCGGACTGAGAAGCACAGATACGCAGTATTTT; CDR3: CASSGLRSTDTQYF
size: many; length: 15; V: TRBV7-2; J: TRBJ2-1; D: TRBD2; DNA: TGTGCCAGCAGCCAGCGGGGGGGCTTTGGCAATGAGCAGTTCTTC; CDR3: CASSQRGGFGNEQFF
size: few; length: 16; V: TRBV7-2; J: TRBJ1-5; D: -; DNA: TGTGCCAGCAGCTCTGGAGGTTCAGGCAACAATCAGCCCCAGCATTTT; CDR3: CASSSGGSGNNQPQHF
size: -; length: 13; V: TRBV20-1; J: TRBJ2-5; D: TRBD2; DNA: TGCAGTGCGTCGGGACTAGTGCAAGAGACCCAGTACTTC; CDR3: CSASGLVQETQYF
size: few; length: 14; V: TRBV7-9; J: TRBJ2-5; D: -; DNA: TGTGCCAGCAGCTTCGGGGGAGGTGTGGAGACCCAGTACTTC; CDR3: CASSFGGGVETQYF
size: -; length: 15; V: TRBV3-1; J: TRBJ1-2; D: -; DNA: TGTGCCAGCAGCCAAGATTGGACGGGAACCGGAGGCTACACCTTC; CDR3: CASSQDWTGTGGYTF
size: -; length: 13; V: TRBV12-3/TRBV12-4; J: TRBJ1-5; D: -; DNA: TGTGCCAGCAGTTTTTCCGGAGATCAGCCCCAGCATTTT; CDR3: CASSFSGDQPQHF
size: -; length: 14; V: TRBV20-1; J: TRBJ1-1; D: -; DNA: TGCAGTGCTAAGCGGTCGTCGGCGAACACTGAAGCTTTCTTT; CDR3: CSAKRSSANTEAFF
size: few; length: 12; V: TRBV28; J: TRBJ2-3; D: -; DNA: TGTGCCAGCGTAGGTAGCACAGATACGCAGTATTTT; CDR3: CASVGSTDTQYF
size: few; length: 16; V: TRBV3-1; J: TRBJ2-1; D: TRBD2; DNA: TGTGCCAGCAGCACCCACCGGGGGGGAAAGTACAATGAGCAGTTCTTC; CDR3: CASSTHRGGKYNEQFF
size: -; length: 16; V: TRBV20-1; J: TRBJ2-6; D: -; DNA: TGCAGTGCTAGTCGCCCAGGGCAATCTGGGGCCAACGTCCTGACTTTC; CDR3: CSASRPGQSGANVLTF
size: -; length: 15; V: TRBV12-5; J: TRBJ2-5; D: TRBD2; DNA: TGTGCTAGTGGACCCAGCGGGGGCCTACAAGAGACCCAGTACTTC; CDR3: CASGPSGGLQETQYF
size: -; length: 16; V: TRBV7-9; J: TRBJ2-3; D: TRBD2; DNA: TGTGCCAGCAGCCTGCGAGCGGGGGGGAGCACAGATACGCAGTATTTT; CDR3: CASSLRAGGSTDTQYF
size: -; length: 14; V: TRBV24-1; J: TRBJ2-3; D: -; DNA: TGTGCCACCAGTGAGCCCTACATCACAGATACGCAGTATTTT; CDR3: CATSEPYITDTQYF
size: -; length: 13; V: TRBV6-5; J: TRBJ2-1; D: -; DNA: TGTGCCAGCAGTTACGATGTACAGCAAGGGCAGTTCTTC; CDR3: CASSYDVQQGQFF
size: -; length: 17; V: TRBV29-1; J: TRBJ1-2; D: -; DNA: TGCAGCGTTGAAGACAGGGCCCCGGGGGCTACTAACTATGGCTACACCTTC; CDR3: CSVEDRAPGATNYGYTF
size: -; length: 15; V: TRBV15; J: TRBJ2-1; D: TRBD2; DNA: TGTGCCACCAGCAGAGATAGCGGGGGAAGGAATGAGCAGTTCTTC; CDR3: CATSRDSGGRNEQFF
size: -; length: 18; V: TRBV7-9; J: TRBJ2-1; D: TRBD1; DNA: TGTGCCAGCAGCTCGGACGACTGGGACAGGGGGCCCTACAATGAGCAGTTCTTC; CDR3: CASSSDDWDRGPYNEQFF
size: -; length: 13; V: TRBV6-5; J: TRBJ1-2; D: -; DNA: TGTGCCAGCAGTTACTCGCCCCTTTCCGGCTACACCTTC; CDR3: CASSYSPLSGYTF
size: few; length: 15; V: TRBV2; J: TRBJ2-3; D: -; DNA: TGTGCCAGCAGTGCCCAGCTAGCCGGGTGGGATACGCAGTATTTT; CDR3: CASSAQLAGWDTQYF
size: few; length: 12; V: TRBV7-2; J: TRBJ2-5; D: -; DNA: TGTGCCAGCAGCTTAGTTTGGGAGACCCAGTACTTC; CDR3: CASSLVWETQYF
size: few; length: 11; V: TRBV3-1; J: TRBJ2-1; D: -; DNA: TGTGCCAGCAGCCAAGGGCTCAAGGGGTTCTTC; CDR3: CASSQGLKGFF
size: -; length: 16; V: TRBV7-9; J: TRBJ2-1; D: -; DNA: TGTGCCAGCAGGAGCCAAGGGGGGGGCTGGAGTTATGAGCAGTTCTTC; CDR3: CASRSQGGGWSYEQFF
size: few; length: 13; V: TRBV3-1; J: TRBJ2-1; D: -; DNA: TGTGCCAGCAGCCGGTTAGAGGACAATGAGCAGTTCTTC; CDR3: CASSRLEDNEQFF
size: -; length: 13; V: TRBV11-2; J: TRBJ1-6; D: -; DNA: TGTGCCAGTGCGAAAGGGTTTTATTCACCCCTCCACTTT; CDR3: CASAKGFYSPLHF
size: many; length: 14; V: TRBV5-1; J: TRBJ2-1; D: TRBD2; DNA: TGCGCCAGCAGCCCGAGCGGGAGCAACAATGAGCAGTTCTTC; CDR3: CASSPSGSNNEQFF
size: -; length: 15; V: TRBV6-5; J: TRBJ2-2; D: -; DNA: TGTGCCAGCAGCCGACTATCCGATTCCACCGGGGAGCTGTTTTTT; CDR3: CASSRLSDSTGELFF
size: -; length: 15; V: TRBV6-5; J: TRBJ2-7; D: -; DNA: TGTGCCAGCAGTTACTCGACCCTGGGCTCCTACGAGCAGTACTTC; CDR3: CASSYSTLGSYEQYF